This T cell receptor beta chain was found in a study of cytomegalovirus exposure and HLA in healthy donors. Broader study findings: Presence/absence analyses took donor sequencing depth as roughly uniform.

Remarks on this clone: Its antigen is currently unknown.

This CDR3 spans 15 amino acids. Germline assignment: CDR1 SGHTA and CDR2 FQGNSA. V lost 1 base to trimming and J lost 2 bases, with 9 bases between them. 13 Jbeta primers and 60 Vbeta primers were used for the PCR. Using immunoSEQ multiplex PCR, the repertoire was profiled, and TCRdb retains in-frame clones only, with some absent. The sample carries 50,000 to 80,000 clones, roughly 73% recorded once. The sequence was collected from a male donor in good health and CMV-seropositive. The sample consisted of PBMCs. The rearrangement uses TRBV7-2 and TRBJ1-3, with D unclear. The CDR3 region is CASSLVKAAGNTIYF. CDR3 in DNA: TGTGCCAGCAGCTTAGTGAAGGCGGCTGGAAACACCATATATTTT. Complete variable domain (other parts from reference TRBV7-2 and TRBJ1-3): GAGVSQSPSNKVTEKGKDVELRCDPISGHTALYWYRQSLGQGLEFLIYFQGNSAPDKSGLPSDRFSAERTGGSVSTLTIQRTQQEDSAVYLCASSLVKAAGNTIYFGEGSWLTVV.